This T cell receptor (beta chain) was captured by sequencing in a study of blood T cell repertoires in COVID-19. About the research overall: The United States, Italy and Spain supplied acute and convalescent COVID-19 samples. PBMCs, B-cell-depleted T cells, or T cells were the source of the cDNA or gDNA that made up the material.

CDR3 length: 17 amino acids. CDR1 and CDR2 (germline): MNHEY, SMNVEV (reference sequence). The V segment lost 8 bases and the J segment 2 bases; nucleotides outside the gene matches: 14. Participants were placed into cohorts based on the clinical history they reported. Clones were read by immunoSEQ multiplex PCR, and TCRdb kept only the in-frame ones, dropping some. The table records around 200,000 clones, 80% to 90% of them present only once. This sequence was found in a man younger than 30 with acute COVID-19. The rearrangement joins TRBV27 to TRBJ2-3; 9 positions agree with TRBD2. The sample taken for sequencing was PBMCs or T cells enriched from blood (not recorded which). The CDR3 loop reads CASLGGSGSLATDTQYF. The CDR3 bases are TGTGCCAGCCTAGGAGGTAGCGGGAGCTTAGCCACAGATACGCAGTATTTT.